There are a few counts of the clone carrying this TCR beta chain. The antigen is undetermined. The sample originates from a study of Graves' ophthalmopathy and Graves' hyperthyroidism. Regarding the study as a whole: The model achieved over 60% sensitivity and roughly 79% specificity for ophthalmopathy progression.

Ophthalmopathic donors had moderate-to-severe activity, CAS ≥3 and NOSPECS ≥4, with disease that had lasted under 3 months. Other autoimmune diseases, uncontrolled infections, pregnancy or lactation excluded patients from enrollment. PBMCs were obtained from about 9.5 ml of fresh peripheral blood. Scientists amplified the TCR beta CDR3 regions from RNA transcripts. An initial RT-PCR round employing HTBI primers preceded a second-round multiplex PCR. TCRdb called the multiplex PCR reads again in MiXCR, with one record for every CDR3 protein. The sample includes hundreds of thousands of distinct CDR3 sequences, over 40% of them seen just once. Germline lookup yields CDR1 LNHDA and CDR2 SQIVND (reference sequence). V was trimmed by 5 bases and J by 2 bases, leaving 13 bases between them. The CDR3 sequence is 14 residues long.

Source material: peripheral blood. This TCR was sampled from an adult man with Graves' ophthalmopathy. The genes are TRBV19 and TRBJ2-7, with D uncertain. The CDR3 DNA sequence: TGTGCCAGTAGTTCCAACCGGGCCCCCTACGAGCAGTACTTC. Its protein product is CASSSNRAPYEQYF.